The following is a TCR beta chain sequence with its context. Which antigen it targets is not known. Base qualities were left out, and no much larger clone turns up one base away. The immunoSEQ Assay, a bias-controlled multiplex PCR, was used to amplify TCRbeta CDR3 regions from genomic DNA. As for how the authors treated the data: The number of nucleated cells in each sample was estimated from the amplification of reference gene primers within the assay. To quantify the absolute abundance of each unique TCRbeta CDR3 rearrangement, sequence reads were collapsed and filtered. Productive Simpson clonality was computed per sample as the square root of Simpson's diversity index over productive rearrangements. The clones in this table, taken by TCRdb from immuneACCESS, are in-frame only. Not every clone is retained; where verified, under half of the shortfall comes from an unresolved V gene, and the cause of the rest is unknown. That table gives V, J and clone size, and the DNA gave D and trimming. The sample includes about 130,000 clones, with 80% to 90% observed a single time. The ten largest clones add up to roughly 4% of the sample.

The data belong to a study of blood T cell repertoires in COVID-19 (dated by TCRdb to 2020 to 2021). As for the study more broadly: The collaborator samples originated in the United States, Italy and Spain and spanned the acute and convalescent phases of COVID-19. The prospective study material was composed of cDNA or gDNA derived from T cells, B-cell-depleted T cells, or PBMCs. Deeply sampled blood TCRbeta repertoires from subjects exposed to, actively infected with, or recovered from COVID-19 were included in the dataset. A freely available public database, intended as a resource for researchers studying the immune response to SARS-CoV-2, is where the repertoires were released. The samples were drawn from the first 160 participants of the ongoing ImmuneRACE study and from over a thousand subjects provided by 6 global collaborators. Nearly every sample came with metadata listing a de-identified subject ID, COVID-19 status, age in years and sex. Where HLA class I and class II types were available, the types were taken from metadata supplied by the sample provider, not from assay-based typing.

At one collaborating source in Seattle, patients were enrolled during active infection and were followed longitudinally through the course of disease. Whole blood was collected in K2EDTA tubes by collaborating institutions according to the institutions' own protocols. For TCRbeta analysis, collaborators shipped samples in one of three forms: frozen whole blood, isolated PBMCs, or DNA extracted from either of those sample types. From its cysteine to its phenylalanine, the CDR3 spans 14 amino acids. Here the CDR3 DNA is all that survives: 42 bases in frame from base 1. CDR1 and CDR2 are drawn from the germline V gene: KGHSH, LQKENI. A distance of 15 bases separates the germline ends of V and J, which lose 6 bases and 4 bases respectively. What the work shows at the level of the full study, not this receptor alone: The amount of clinical and demographic metadata varied by source and participant and was provided uncurated.

The chain employs TRBV18 and TRBJ1-1; the D gene remains uncertain. The sequenced material came from peripheral blood. This clonotype originated in a man aged 55 to 70 with COVID-19, enrolled during active disease. Read as DNA, the sequence is TGTGCCAGCTCCCAACCCCGTACTTCCACTGAAGCTTTCTTT. It codes for CASSQPRTSTEAFF.